This entry lists 27 T cell receptor beta chains sequenced from one sample in a study of blood T cells in healthy people across ages. A second PCR, run for about 6 to 12 cycles, used a sample-barcoded 5' primer plus a J-beta primer mix. MiXCR was run by TCRdb on the 5' RACE reads, yielding one entry per CDR3 protein. The table includes fewer than 1,000,000 distinct CDR3 sequences, under 45% detected once. The source material was blood. The receptors come from a man aged 55 to 69 in good health.

The chain couples TRBV28 to TRBJ2-3; 8 positions agree with TRBD2. Germline CDR1 MDHEN, CDR2 SYDVKM. CDR3 length: 15 amino acids. Losses at the gene ends were 3 bases for V and 10 bases for J; bases not matched to a gene: 12. This chain's CDR3 is CASSLNPLAAWPQYF. In DNA form, the CDR3 reads TGTGCCAGCAGTTTGAACCCACTAGCGGCGTGGCCGCAGTATTTT.

The V gene is TRBV14, the J gene TRBJ2-5; D remains ambiguous. Germline lookup yields CDR1 SGHDN and CDR2 FVKESK. This CDR3 region has 13 residues. Deletions cut 5 bases from V and 5 bases from J, with 12 bases between. CDR3 DNA: TGTGCCAGCAGCGCCCTAGAAGGCGAGACCCAGTACTTC. Its translation is CASSALEGETQYF.

The table lists this clonotype with a count of one. The J gene is TRBJ2-3, the V gene TRBV7-2; maybe TRBD2 (7 bases). The CDR3 length is 16 residues. V was cut by 7 bases and J by 0 bases, with 17 bases left in between. The germline V gene has CDR1 SGHTA and CDR2 FQGNSA. This CDR3 is CASIQRGGVSTDTQYF. CDR3 nucleotide sequence: TGTGCCAGCATCCAGAGGGGGGGTGTTAGCACAGATACGCAGTATTTT.

V usage is TRBV10-3 and J usage is TRBJ1-2, with D unclear. The CDR3 has 13 residues. Germline CDR1 and CDR2: ENHRY and SYGVKD. V was shortened by 6 bases and J by 4 bases, with 12 bases between the two germline ends. The CDR3 nucleotides read TGTGCCATCAGAAAGGACGGTCTCTATGGCTACACCTTC. It encodes CAIRKDGLYGYTF.

In its sample, this clonotype was seen a few times. The chain links TRBV6-5 to TRBJ1-2, with D uncertain. Germline assignment: CDR1 MNHEY and CDR2 SVGAGI. V lost 0 bases, J lost 4 bases, and 12 bases lay in between. The CDR3 runs 15 residues. CDR3 sequence: CASSYSKVRPYGYTF. In nucleotides, the CDR3 is TGTGCCAGCAGTTACTCGAAGGTCCGTCCCTATGGCTACACCTTC.

This sequence joins TRBV29-1 and TRBJ2-3; 11 bases fit TRBD2. V shed 3 bases and J 9 bases; nucleotides not matched to a gene: 5. Germline CDR1 and CDR2: SQVTM and ANQGSEA. The length of the CDR3 is 13 residues. This chain's CDR3 is CSVDPTSGVTQYF. CDR3 nucleotide sequence: TGCAGCGTTGACCCGACTAGCGGGGTAACGCAGTATTTT.

The rearrangement joins TRBV20-1 to TRBJ1-2, with D possibly matching TRBD1 (6 bases). Trimming cost V 0 bases and J 7 bases, with 12 bases left between them. CDR3 length: 13 residues. CDR1 is DFQATT, CDR2 SNEGSKA, per germline (reference sequence). The CDR3 DNA is TGCAGTGCTAGAGATGGCAGGGGATTTGGCTACACCTTC. This encodes CSARDGRGFGYTF.

This clonotype was observed a few times. An end of the junction differs from the germline gene, which may be a read error. The CDR3 sequence: CASSLEGGIPYEQYF. CDR3 DNA: TGTGCCAGCAGTTTAGAGGGGGGGATTCCCTACGAGCAGTACTTC. The chain employs TRBV7-2 and TRBJ2-4, with D possibly being TRBD2 (7 bases). The tail of the sequence fits TRBJ2-7 better, so the J call may be wrong. CDR3 size: 15 residues. Germline lookup yields CDR1 SGHTA and CDR2 FQGNSA.

Note on this clonotype: The junction differs from germline at one of its ends, possibly a read error. The chain combines TRBV18 with TRBJ2-3; TRBD2 is a possible D gene (6 bases). Germline V gene data show CDR1 as KGHSH and CDR2 as LQKENI. The CDR3 loop spans 16 amino acids. The CDR3 DNA follows: TGTGCCAGCTCACCAATGGAGCGGGTTAGCACAGATACGCGGTATTTT. The encoded protein is CASSPMERVSTDTRYF.

This clonotype was seen once. The V gene is TRBV9, the J gene TRBJ1-6, with D tentatively TRBD1 (5 bases). There are 12 residues in the CDR3. Germline V lookup: CDR1 SGDLS, CDR2 YYNGEE. Trimming took 6 bases from V and 9 from J, leaving 10 bases between them. The CDR3 spells CASTREGSPLHF. The CDR3 bases are TGTGCCAGCACCAGGGAGGGTTCACCCCTCCACTTT.

This clonotype was recorded a few times. V gene TRBV6-2 or TRBV6-3 combines with J gene TRBJ1-1; D ambiguous. CDR3 length equals 14 residues. Looked up from germline, CDR1 is MNHEY and CDR2 is SVGEGT. Trimming cost V 2 bases and J 0 bases, with 7 bases left between them. The CDR3, as DNA: TGTGCCAGCAGTTACATGGGTTTGAACACTGAAGCTTTCTTT. The encoded protein is CASSYMGLNTEAFF.

The chain has TRBV25-1 and TRBJ1-6; D gene ambiguous. V shed 1 base and J shed 6 bases, with 1 base lying between them. This CDR3 region has 12 residues. Germline V gene data show CDR1 as MGHDK and CDR2 as SYGVNS. The CDR3 DNA reads TGTGCCAGCAGTGAATTTAATTCACCCCTCCACTTT. It codes for CASSEFNSPLHF.

This clonotype appeared once. The V call is TRBV12-3 or TRBV12-4, the J call TRBJ2-7; possibly TRBD2 for D (5 bases). TRBJ2-5 matches the DNA end more closely, so the J call is doubtful. This CDR3 contains 15 residues. CDR3 nucleotides: TGTGCCAGCAGTCCCACTTCCGGGAACCAAGAGACCCAGTACTTC. Translating gives CASSPTSGNQETQYF.

Concerning this clonotype: A read error may produce the germline difference seen at one junction end. The gene calls are TRBV25-1 and TRBJ2-3, with unresolved D. The CDR3 is 14 amino acids. Germline V gives CDR1 MGHDK, CDR2 SYGVNS. CDR3 protein: CAGSERRRTDTQYF. CDR3 nucleotide sequence: TGTGCCGGCAGTGAAAGACGGAGAACAGATACGCAGTATTTT.

The V call is TRBV6-2 or TRBV6-3, the J call TRBJ2-7; TRBD1 agrees at 11 bases. The CDR3 consists of 14 residues. Germline trimming cut 5 bases from V and 6 bases from J; bases unmatched to any gene: 6. The V gene's germline CDR1 is MNHEY and CDR2 SVGEGT. In nucleotides, the CDR3 is TGTGCCAGCAGTCAACCGGGGACAGGGGGCGAGCAGTACTTC. Translated: CASSQPGTGGEQYF.

The V call is TRBV7-9, the J call TRBJ2-5; 10 bases fit TRBD2. Looked up from germline, CDR1 is SEHNR and CDR2 is FQNEAQ (reference sequence). The junction had 8 bases not matched to a gene; V was cut back by 2 bases and J by 11 bases. This CDR3 is 14 amino acids long. The chain's CDR3 is CASSLSAGGNQQYF. The CDR3 region has the DNA TGTGCCAGCAGCTTATCAGCGGGGGGGAATCAGCAGTACTTC.

On this clonotype: A much more abundant neighbour one base away suggests this may be a read error. J is TRBJ2-1 and V is TRBV7-6; D may match TRBD1 or TRBD2 (5 bases each). This CDR3 has 15 residues. The germline V gene has CDR1 SGHVS and CDR2 FNYEAQ. The CDR3 loop reads CASGLIGGSDNEQFF. The CDR3 DNA follows: TGTGCCAGCGGCTTAATTGGGGGATCGGACAATGAGCAGTTCTTC.

There are a few counts of this clonotype. The rearrangement uses TRBV18 and TRBJ2-3; D not resolved. Looked up from germline, CDR1 is KGHSH and CDR2 is LQKENI. Trimming left V 8 bases short and J 4 bases short, with 10 bases between. The CDR3 runs to 12 residues. DNA of the CDR3: TGTGCCAGCCACTCCAATGCAGATACGCAGTATTTT. It translates to CASHSNADTQYF.

Concerning this clonotype itself: A much larger clone lies a single base off, so this may be a read error. V is TRBV5-1 and J is TRBJ2-5, with a weak D call TRBD2 (5 bases). The CDR3 sequence is 15 residues long. The V end lost 0 bases, the J end lost 11 bases, and 20 bases lay between the germline ends. CDR1 is SGHRS and CDR2 is YFSETQ in the germline V gene. The CDR3 loop is CASSLGSGMYNEQYF. DNA of the CDR3: TGCGCCAGCAGCTTGGGAAGCGGAATGTACAATGAGCAGTACTTC.

This sequence joins TRBV27 and TRBJ2-3; 7 bases map to TRBD1. Germline assignment: CDR1 MNHEY and CDR2 SMNVEV (reference sequence). The CDR3 consists of 14 residues. V was pared by 5 bases and J by 6 bases, with 8 bases of the junction left unmatched. The CDR3 nucleotides read TGTGCCAGCAGTATTAACCAGGGGGAGGATACGCAGTATTTT. Protein product: CASSINQGEDTQYF.

This chain connects TRBV5-6 to TRBJ2-1; D is undetermined. Trimming removed 2 bases at V and 10 bases at J, with 7 bases between. This CDR3 region has 11 residues. CDR1 and CDR2 (germline): SGHDT, YYEEEE. The CDR3 coding sequence is TGTGCCAGCAGCTTACAAGAGGAGCAGTTCTTC. It specifies CASSLQEEQFF.

This chain joins TRBV3-1 and TRBJ1-2; no clear D gene. CDR3 length: 16 amino acids. CDR1 and CDR2 (germline): LGHDT, YNNKEL (reference sequence). V was clipped by 2 bases and J by 5 bases, with 18 bases between them. CDR3 sequence (DNA): TGTGCCAGCAGCCAAAAGGGCGATCGTACGCAGTATGGCTACACCTTC. This codes for CASSQKGDRTQYGYTF. Variable domain in full (rest from reference TRBV3-1 and TRBJ1-2): DTAVSQTPKYLVTQMGNDKSIKCEQNLGHDTMYWYKQDSKKFLKIMFSYNNKELIINETVPNRFSPKSPDKAHLNLHINSLELGDSAVYFCASSQKGDRTQYGYTFGSGTRLTVV.

This clonotype was seen more than once but under ten times. This chain connects TRBV9 to TRBJ2-1; 8 bases are shared with TRBD1. V lost 3 bases and J lost 3; bases outside the gene matches: 2. Germline CDR1 and CDR2: SGDLS and YYNGEE. The CDR3 is 14 amino acids. The CDR3 loop is CASSATGDYNEQFF. The CDR3 DNA reads as TGTGCCAGCAGCGCGACAGGGGACTACAATGAGCAGTTCTTC.

The chain links TRBV20-1 to TRBJ2-7, with TRBD2 matching over 13 bases. The J call could be wrong; TRBJ2-5 is a better fit for the DNA end. CDR1 is DFQATT and CDR2 is SNEGSKA in the germline V gene (reference sequence). The CDR3 spans 14 residues. The CDR3 here is CSATSGGAEETQYF. The DNA for the CDR3 is TGCAGTGCCACTAGCGGGGGGGCGGAAGAGACCCAGTACTTC.

This chain connects TRBV20-1 to TRBJ2-6; D ambiguous. CDR1 and CDR2 (germline): DFQATT, SNEGSKA (reference sequence). This CDR3 spans 15 amino acids. Trimming pared 0 bases from V and 0 bases from J, leaving 6 bases between. The CDR3: CSAREANSGANVLTF. As DNA, the CDR3 is TGCAGTGCTAGAGAGGCCAACTCTGGGGCCAACGTCCTGACTTTC.

This chain connects TRBV2 to TRBJ2-3; 8 bases match TRBD2. Germline values: CDR1 SNHLY, CDR2 FYNNEI. Germline trimming cut 3 bases from V and 6 bases from J; bases unmatched to any gene: 2. This CDR3 has 13 amino acids. CDR3 protein: CASSEGLGDTQYF. For the CDR3, the DNA is TGTGCCAGCAGTGAGGGACTAGGCGATACGCAGTATTTT.

This clonotype was found a few times. This chain connects TRBV20-1 to TRBJ2-3, with 7 bases fitting TRBD2. The V gene's germline CDR1 is DFQATT and CDR2 SNEGSKA (reference sequence). The CDR3 is 13 residues long. The V gene end was trimmed by 8 bases and the J gene end by 6 bases; junction bases not matched to a gene: 11. This chain's CDR3 is CSLPGGTGDTQYF. In DNA, the CDR3 is TGCAGTCTTCCCGGGGGGACGGGTGATACGCAGTATTTT.